This T cell receptor beta chain originates from a study of siplizumab effects on memory and regulatory T cells. Turning to this clone: The antigen is undetermined.

This CDR3 has 18 residues. CDR1 is SEHNR, CDR2 FQNEAQ, per germline (reference sequence). Trimming cost V 5 bases and J 7 bases, with 30 bases left between them. For every sample, about 10^5 TCR templates were assayed. Repertoires were generated with immunoSEQ multiplex PCR, while TCRdb's copy carries only in-frame clones and drops some. The table shows some 110,000 clones, with 93% occurring only once. General observations from the study: Suppressive activity of Tregs proliferating in siplizumab cultures remained unconfirmed. Controls had around 27% Treg-derived mappable alloreactive CD4+ clones on average, versus approximately 69% with siplizumab. The mapping of alloreactive clones to unstimulated subsets covered only a minor fraction of them.

The sample taken for sequencing was Tregs sorted from blood. The chain carries TRBV7-9 and TRBJ2-7; a possible D gene is TRBD2 (6 bases). This sequence was found in a human donor in good health. DNA for the CDR3: TGTGCCAGCAGCAAGAGGGGTCGGGGGACGGCTACCGGGAGTGAGCAGTACTTC. This sequence encodes CASSKRGRGTATGSEQYF.